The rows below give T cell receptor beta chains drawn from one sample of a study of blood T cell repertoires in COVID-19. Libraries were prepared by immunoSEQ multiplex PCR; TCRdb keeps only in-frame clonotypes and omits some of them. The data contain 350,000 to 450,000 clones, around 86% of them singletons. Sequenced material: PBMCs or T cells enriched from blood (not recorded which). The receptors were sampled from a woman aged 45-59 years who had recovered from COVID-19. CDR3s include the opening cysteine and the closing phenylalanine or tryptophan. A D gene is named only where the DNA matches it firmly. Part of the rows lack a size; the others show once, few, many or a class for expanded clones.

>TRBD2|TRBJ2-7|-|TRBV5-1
TGCGCCAGCAGCTTGGGCGCTCTAGCGGGAGTCGGGTCCTACGAGCAGTACTTC
CASSLGALAGVGSYEQYF
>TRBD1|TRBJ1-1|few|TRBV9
TGTGCCAGCAGCTACAGGGGCGCCTTGGACACTGAAGCTTTCTTT
CASSYRGALDTEAFF
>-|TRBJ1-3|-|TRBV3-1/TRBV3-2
TGTGCCAGCAGCCAAGCAGGGGCCGGAGGTGGAAACACCATATATTTT
CASSQAGAGGGNTIYF
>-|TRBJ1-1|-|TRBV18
TGTGCCAGCTCACCCCAAGGAAGTCGAGCGGCGAGCACTGAAGCTTTCTTT
CASSPQGSRAASTEAFF
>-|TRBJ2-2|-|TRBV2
TGTGCCAGCAATTCATTCACCGGGGAGCTGTTTTTT
CASNSFTGELFF
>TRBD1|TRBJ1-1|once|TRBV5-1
TGCGCCAGCAGCTTGGTGGGCCAGGGGGCCACTGAAGCTTTCTTT
CASSLVGQGATEAFF
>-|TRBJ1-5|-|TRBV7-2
TGTGCCAGCAGCTTAGGGCAGTTTAGCAATCAGCCCCAGCATTTT
CASSLGQFSNQPQHF
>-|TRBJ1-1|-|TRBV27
TGTGCCAGCAGTTTCGGGCAGGGAACGTTTCGAATCACTGAAGCTTTCTTT
CASSFGQGTFRITEAFF
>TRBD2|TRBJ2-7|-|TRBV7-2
TGTGCCAGCAGCATCGGTAGCGGGGGGGCAAGTTTCGAGCAGTACTTC
CASSIGSGGASFEQYF
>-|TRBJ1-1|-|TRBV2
TGTGCCAGCACCTTGACAGTTATGAACACTGAAGCTTTCTTT
CASTLTVMNTEAFF
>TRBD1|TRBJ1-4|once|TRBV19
TGTGCCAGCACGACAGGGCTTGCAACTAATGAAAAACTGTTTTTT
CASTTGLATNEKLFF
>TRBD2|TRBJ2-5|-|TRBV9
TGTGCCAGCAGCGTAAGCGGGAGGGCCGCTGAGACCCAGTACTTC
CASSVSGRAAETQYF
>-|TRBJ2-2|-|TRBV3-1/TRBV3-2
TGTGCCTCGGGGAACACCGGGGAGCTGTTTTTT
CASGNTGELFF
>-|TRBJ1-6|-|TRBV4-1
TGCGCCAGCAGCCAAGAAGTTGACAGCTCCTATAATTCACCCCTCCACTTT
CASSQEVDSSYNSPLHF
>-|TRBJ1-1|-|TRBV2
TGTGCCAGCGCGGGGACGGGGAACACTGAAGCTTTCTTT
CASAGTGNTEAFF
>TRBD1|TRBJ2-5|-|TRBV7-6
TGTGCCAGCAGCTTGGGCGGACAGGGTGTAGGAGAGACCCAGTACTTC
CASSLGGQGVGETQYF
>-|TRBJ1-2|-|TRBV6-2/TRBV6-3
TGTGCCAGCAGTAACGCAAGGGGTAGTACCTTC
CASSNARGSTF
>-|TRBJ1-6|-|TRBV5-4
TGTGCCAGCAGAAACCAGGGCTCCTATAATTCACCCCTCCACTTT
CASRNQGSYNSPLHF
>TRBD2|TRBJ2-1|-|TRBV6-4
TGTGCCAGCAGTCCCCTAGCGGGGGGTTACAATGAGCAGTTCTTC
CASSPLAGGYNEQFF
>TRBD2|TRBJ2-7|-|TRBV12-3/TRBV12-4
TGTGCCAGCATGGGCGGGAGTTGGGAGCAGTACTTC
CASMGGSWEQYF
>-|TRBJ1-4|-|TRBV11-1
TGTGCCAGCGGACAGCCAACTAATGAAAAACTGTTTTTT
CASGQPTNEKLFF
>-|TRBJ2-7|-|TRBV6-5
TGTGCCAGCAGGGACGGACAGAGAGAGCAGTACTTC
CASRDGQREQYF
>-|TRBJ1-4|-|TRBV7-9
TGTGCCAGCAGCCAAACCGTAGTTAATGAAAAACTGTTTTTT
CASSQTVVNEKLFF
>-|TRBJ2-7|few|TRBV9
TGTGCCAGCAGCGTAGAACCAGGGGATTACGAGCAGTACTTC
CASSVEPGDYEQYF
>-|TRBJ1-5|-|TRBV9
TGTGCCAGCAGCGTCTCGGGGAGCAATCAGCCCCAGCATTTT
CASSVSGSNQPQHF